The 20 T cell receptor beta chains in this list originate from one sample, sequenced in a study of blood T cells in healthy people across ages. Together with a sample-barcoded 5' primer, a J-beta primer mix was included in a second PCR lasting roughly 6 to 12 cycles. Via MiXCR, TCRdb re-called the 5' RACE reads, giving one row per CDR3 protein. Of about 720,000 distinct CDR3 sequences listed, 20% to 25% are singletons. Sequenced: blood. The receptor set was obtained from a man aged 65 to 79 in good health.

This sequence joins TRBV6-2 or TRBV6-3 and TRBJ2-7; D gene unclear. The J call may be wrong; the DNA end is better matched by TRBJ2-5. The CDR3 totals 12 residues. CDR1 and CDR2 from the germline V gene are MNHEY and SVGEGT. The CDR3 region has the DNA TGTGCCAGCAGTTGGCAGAGAGAGACCCAGTACTTC. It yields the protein CASSWQRETQYF.

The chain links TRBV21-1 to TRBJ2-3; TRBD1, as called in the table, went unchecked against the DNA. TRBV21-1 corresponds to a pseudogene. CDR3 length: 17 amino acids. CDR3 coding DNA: TGTGCCAGCAGCTTCCCTAGAGACAGGGGAAGCACAGATACGCAGTATTTT. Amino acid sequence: CASSFPRDRGSTDTQYF.

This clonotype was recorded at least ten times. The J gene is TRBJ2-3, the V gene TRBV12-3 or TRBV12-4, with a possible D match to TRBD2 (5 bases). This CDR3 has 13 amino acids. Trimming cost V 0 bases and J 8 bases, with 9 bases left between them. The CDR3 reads CASSLASRGTQYF. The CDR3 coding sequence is TGTGCCAGCAGTTTAGCGAGCCGGGGTACGCAGTATTTT.

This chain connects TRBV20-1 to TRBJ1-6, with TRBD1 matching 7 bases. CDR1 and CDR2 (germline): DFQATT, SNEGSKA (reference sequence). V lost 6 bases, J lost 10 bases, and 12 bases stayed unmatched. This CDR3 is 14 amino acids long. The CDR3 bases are TGCAGTGCCGCGGACAGGACTCCCCTATCACCCCTCCACTTT. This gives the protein CSAADRTPLSPLHF.

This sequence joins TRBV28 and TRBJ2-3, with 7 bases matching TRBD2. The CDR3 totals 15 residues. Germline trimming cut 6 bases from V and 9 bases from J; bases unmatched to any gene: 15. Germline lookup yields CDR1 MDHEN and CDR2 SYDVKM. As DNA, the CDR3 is TGTGCCAGCAGCTCCAACGGGGGAGGGGTAGAAACGCAGTATTTT. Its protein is CASSSNGGGVETQYF.

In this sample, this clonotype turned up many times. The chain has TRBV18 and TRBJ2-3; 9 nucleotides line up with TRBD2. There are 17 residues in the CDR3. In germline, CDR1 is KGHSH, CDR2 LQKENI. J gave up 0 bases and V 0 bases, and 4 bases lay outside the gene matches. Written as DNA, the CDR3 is TGTGCCAGCTCACCACCGTCGCTAGCGGGGAGCACAGATACGCAGTATTTT. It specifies CASSPPSLAGSTDTQYF.

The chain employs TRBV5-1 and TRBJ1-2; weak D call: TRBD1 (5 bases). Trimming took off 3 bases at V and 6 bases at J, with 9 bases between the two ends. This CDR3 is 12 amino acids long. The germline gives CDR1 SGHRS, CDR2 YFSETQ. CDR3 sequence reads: CASSSQADGYTF. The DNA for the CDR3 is TGCGCCAGCAGCTCACAGGCTGATGGCTACACCTTC.

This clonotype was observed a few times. The CDR3, as DNA: TGTGCCAGCAGCGCCGGACCGAGAGACACAGATACGCAGTATTTT. Protein sequence: CASSAGPRDTDTQYF. The genes are TRBV9 and TRBJ2-3; D gene unclear. CDR1 and CDR2 from the germline V gene are SGDLS and YYNGEE. V was cut by 3 bases and J by 2 bases, with 13 bases left in between. The CDR3 is made up of 15 amino acids.

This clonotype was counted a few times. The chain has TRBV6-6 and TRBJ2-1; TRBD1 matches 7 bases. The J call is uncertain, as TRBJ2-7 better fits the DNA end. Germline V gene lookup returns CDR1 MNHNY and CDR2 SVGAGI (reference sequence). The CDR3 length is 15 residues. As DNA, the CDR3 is TGTGCCAGCAGTTCCGGGACAGTCAGTACCTACGAGCAGTACGTC. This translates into CASSSGTVSTYEQYV.

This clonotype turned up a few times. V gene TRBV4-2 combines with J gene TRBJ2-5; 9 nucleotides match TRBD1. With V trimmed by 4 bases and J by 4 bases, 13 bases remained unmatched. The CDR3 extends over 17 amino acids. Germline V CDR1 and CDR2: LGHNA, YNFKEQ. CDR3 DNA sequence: TGTGCCAGCAGCCCACTTATGGAACAGGGGGCTTCAGAGACCCAGTACTTC. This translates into CASSPLMEQGASETQYF.

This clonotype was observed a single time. In DNA form, the CDR3 reads TGTGCCAGCAGTTACGAGTTGGGGGAGACCCAGTACTTC. Residues: CASSYELGETQYF. J is TRBJ2-5 and V is TRBV6-2 or TRBV6-3, with D uncertain. V dropped 2 bases and J dropped 5 bases, with 9 bases sitting between them. This CDR3 is 13 amino acids long. Germline lookup yields CDR1 MNHEY and CDR2 SVGEGT.

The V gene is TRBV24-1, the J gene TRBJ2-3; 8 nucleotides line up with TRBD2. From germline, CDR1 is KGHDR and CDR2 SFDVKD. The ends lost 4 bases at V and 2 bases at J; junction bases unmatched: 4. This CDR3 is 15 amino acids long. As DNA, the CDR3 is TGTGCCACCAGTGAGGGCGGGAGGAACACAGATACGCAGTATTTT. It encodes CATSEGGRNTDTQYF.

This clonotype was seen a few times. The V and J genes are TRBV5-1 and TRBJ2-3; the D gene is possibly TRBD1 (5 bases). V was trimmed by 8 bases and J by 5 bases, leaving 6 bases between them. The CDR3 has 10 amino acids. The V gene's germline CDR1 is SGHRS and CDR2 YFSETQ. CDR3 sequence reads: CARGVDTQYF. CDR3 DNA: TGCGCCAGAGGGGTAGATACGCAGTATTTT.

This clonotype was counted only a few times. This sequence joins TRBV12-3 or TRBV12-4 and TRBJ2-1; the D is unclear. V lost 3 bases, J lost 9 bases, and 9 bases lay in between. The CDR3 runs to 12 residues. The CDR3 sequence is CASSFESPEQFF. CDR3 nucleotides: TGTGCCAGCAGTTTTGAGTCACCTGAGCAGTTCTTC.

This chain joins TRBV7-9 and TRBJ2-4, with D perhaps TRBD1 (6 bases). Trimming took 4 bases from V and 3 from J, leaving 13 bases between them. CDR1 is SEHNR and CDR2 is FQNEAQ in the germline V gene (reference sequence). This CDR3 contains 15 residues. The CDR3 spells CASSSVGGSKNIQYF. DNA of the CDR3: TGTGCCAGCAGCTCTGTAGGGGGAAGCAAAAACATTCAGTACTTC.

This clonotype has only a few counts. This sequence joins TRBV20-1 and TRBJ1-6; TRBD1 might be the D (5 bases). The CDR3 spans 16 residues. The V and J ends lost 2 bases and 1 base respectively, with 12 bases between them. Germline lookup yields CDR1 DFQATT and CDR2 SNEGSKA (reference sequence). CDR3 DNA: TGCAGTGCTAGACGGCAGGGTAGTTCCTATAATTCACCCCTCCACTTT. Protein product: CSARRQGSSYNSPLHF.

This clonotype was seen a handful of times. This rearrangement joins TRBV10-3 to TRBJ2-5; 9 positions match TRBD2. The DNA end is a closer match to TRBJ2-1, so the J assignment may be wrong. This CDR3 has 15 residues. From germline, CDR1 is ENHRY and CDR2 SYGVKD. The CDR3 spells CAISEGPSGTGEQFF. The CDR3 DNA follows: TGTGCCATCAGTGAGGGGCCTAGCGGGACGGGGGAGCAGTTCTTC.

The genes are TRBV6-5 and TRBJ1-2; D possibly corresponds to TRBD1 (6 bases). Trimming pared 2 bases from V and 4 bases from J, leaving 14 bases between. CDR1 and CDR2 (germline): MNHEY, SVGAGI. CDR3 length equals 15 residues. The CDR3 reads CASSYLLQGGYGYTF. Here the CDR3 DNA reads TGTGCCAGCAGTTACCTTCTACAGGGTGGCTATGGCTACACCTTC.

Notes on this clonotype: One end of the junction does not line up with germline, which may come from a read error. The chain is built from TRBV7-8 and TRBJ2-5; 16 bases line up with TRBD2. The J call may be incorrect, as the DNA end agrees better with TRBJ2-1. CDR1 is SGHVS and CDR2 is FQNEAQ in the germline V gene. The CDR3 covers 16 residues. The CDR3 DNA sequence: TGTGCCAGCAGCAAAGGGACTAGCGGGGGGGTCAATGGGCAGTTCTTC. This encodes CASSKGTSGGVNGQFF.

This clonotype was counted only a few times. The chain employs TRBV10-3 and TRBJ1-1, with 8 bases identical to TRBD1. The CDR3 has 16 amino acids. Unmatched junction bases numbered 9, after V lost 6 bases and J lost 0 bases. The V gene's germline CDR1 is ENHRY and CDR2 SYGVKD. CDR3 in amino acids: CAISPGGSSMNTEAFF. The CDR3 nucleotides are TGTGCCATCAGCCCAGGGGGCTCTAGTATGAACACTGAAGCTTTCTTT.